This T cell receptor beta chain was retrieved from a study of T cells in localized non-small cell lung cancer. Sequenced by immunoSEQ multiplex PCR; TCRdb stores in-frame clones only, minus some. The sample contains about 20,000 clones, around 87% of which appear only once. With respect to this clone: Its antigen is unknown. It is unclear where the CDR3 begins or ends on the DNA, so no DNA is shown, and the CDR3 is as TCRdb lists it.

Study-wide results and caveats: In the blood, greater T cell density corresponded to longer overall survival. For the top 100 tumor clones, a median roughly 56 also appeared in adjacent lung.

The source was PBMCs, collected before any cancer treatment. The sequence was obtained from a man aged 35 to 69 with stage II squamous cell lung carcinoma.

CDR3 residues: CASSSSRSYGYTF. The chain couples TRBV6-5 to TRBJ1-2. Germline V lookup: CDR1 MNHEY, CDR2 SVGAGI. 13 amino acids form the CDR3, both terminal residues included.